The 3 T cell receptor beta chains below were found in one sample sequenced in a study of blood T cell repertoires in COVID-19. The protocol was immunoSEQ multiplex PCR, while the TCRdb copy is restricted to in-frame clones and leaves out a portion. The sample contains 310,000 or so clones, 88% of which appear only once. The material sequenced was peripheral blood. The source is a woman in her thirties with COVID-19, enrolled during active disease.

The chain has TRBV9 and TRBJ2-1; 10 positions match TRBD2. Germline-derived CDR1 and CDR2 are SGDLS and YYNGEE. The CDR3 spans 14 residues. The J segment lost 10 bases and the V segment lost 5 bases, leaving 9 bases of the junction unmatched. DNA for the CDR3: TGTGCCAGCAGTGGCGAAGCGGGAGGGCTAGAGCAGTTCTTC. It specifies CASSGEAGGLEQFF. Full variable domain (outside the CDR3, taken from reference TRBV9 and TRBJ2-1): DSGVTQTPKHLITATGQRVTLRCSPRSGDLSVYWYQQSLDQGLQFLIQYYNGEERAKGNILERFSAQQFPDLHSELNLSSLELGDSALYFCASSGEAGGLEQFFGPGTRLTVL.

The chain combines TRBV11-2 with TRBJ1-5, with D uncertain. The CDR3 runs 14 residues. Looked up from germline, CDR1 is SGHAT and CDR2 is FQNNGV. The V end lost 5 bases, the J end lost 0 bases, and 8 bases lay between the germline ends. The CDR3 region has the DNA TGTGCCAGCAGCCCCGACTTTAGCAATCAGCCCCAGCATTTT. It codes for CASSPDFSNQPQHF.

This chain links TRBV30 with TRBJ2-1; D uncertain. V lost 5 bases and J lost 13, with 21 bases in between. This CDR3 has 13 residues. Germline assignment: CDR1 GTSNPN and CDR2 SVGIG (reference sequence). In nucleotides, the CDR3 is TGTGCCTGGTCCCGAGGCCTAAGCTACGGCCAGTTCTTC. Protein sequence: CAWSRGLSYGQFF. Complete variable domain (other parts from reference TRBV30 and TRBJ2-1): SQTIHQWPATLVQPVGSPLSLECTVEGTSNPNLYWYRQAAGRGLQLLFYSVGIGQISSEVPQNLSASRPQDRQFILSSKKLLLSDSGFYLCAWSRGLSYGQFFGPGTRLTVL.